This T cell receptor beta chain was documented in a study of immune reconstitution after stem cell transplant in scleroderma (TCRdb year 2017). In regard to this clonotype: There is no known antigen for this receptor. An end of the junction differs from the germline gene, which may be a read error.

Libraries came from RT-PCR. The sample was run on an Illumina MiSeq. TCRdb handled the public reads itself, with Q25 trimming in fastp and clone calling in MiXCR, and kept productive beta chains. Each entry is one CDR3 protein sequence, shown with its most common DNA and genes. Recorded for this sample are 2,000 or so distinct CDR3 sequences; roughly a sixth of them occurred a single time. Of the sample, over 30% falls within the top ten clones. The CDR3 sequence holds 17 residues, the cysteine and phenylalanine included. The retained sequence is limited to the CDR3, 51 bases, with the frame set at the first base. CDR1 SSHAT and CDR2 FNYEAQ were looked up in the germline V gene (reference sequence).

This clonotype was obtained from a female donor with systemic sclerosis. This sequence uses TRBV7-7 and TRBJ2-2; the D element might be TRBD1 or TRBD2, as each aligns at 6 bases. The sample was taken before or after autologous hematopoietic stem cell transplantation (not recorded which). The CDR3 region: CASSPHGLKGGPGELFF. The bases are TGTGCTAGCAGCCCTCACGGGCTGAAGGGGGGCCCCGGGGAGCTGTTTTTT.